These 17 T cell receptor beta chains came from one sample sequenced in a study of T cells in Graves' hyperthyroidism and ophthalmopathy. What was amplified from RNA transcripts were TCR beta CDR3 regions. The HTBI primer set drove a first-round RT-PCR of the TCR CDR3. Each CDR3 protein is one row after TCRdb ran MiXCR on the multiplex PCR reads. This repertoire shows 500,000 or so distinct CDR3 sequences, 17% found once; its top ten account for approximately 15%. The sample consisted of blood. The origin of the receptors is a woman between 18 and 30 years old with Graves' ophthalmopathy.

This clonotype was seen ten or more times. V and J are TRBV13 and TRBJ2-7, with 10 bases identical to TRBD1. CDR1 and CDR2 from the germline V gene are PRHDT and FYEKMQ (reference sequence). J lost 6 bases, V lost 5 bases, and 4 bases had no gene match. The CDR3 is made up of 13 amino acids. The CDR3 nucleotides are TGTGCCAGCAGCCATGACAGGGGGCGCGAGCAGTACTTC. Its translation is CASSHDRGREQYF.

This clonotype was observed many times. V gene TRBV6-1 combines with J gene TRBJ2-7, with D perhaps TRBD2 (5 bases). Trimming took off 1 base at V and 4 bases at J, with 17 bases between the two ends. Germline-derived CDR1 and CDR2 are MNHNS and SASEGT. The CDR3 contains 16 residues. In nucleotides, the CDR3 is TGTGCCAGCAGTGAAGATAAGTCGGGGTTCGGGTACGAGCAGTACTTC. It codes for CASSEDKSGFGYEQYF.

This clonotype was picked up many times. The chain carries TRBV13 and TRBJ1-1; D uncertain. Trimming took off 4 bases at V and 6 bases at J, with 9 bases between the two ends. Germline assignment: CDR1 PRHDT and CDR2 FYEKMQ (reference sequence). The CDR3 runs to 12 residues. The DNA for the CDR3 is TGTGCCAGCAGCTCAAAGGGCCCTGAAGCTTTCTTT. Protein product: CASSSKGPEAFF.

There are a few counts of this clonotype. The CDR3 DNA follows: TGTGCCAGCAGTCAAGAGGGGACGGAAGAGACCCAGTACTTC. This sequence encodes CASSQEGTEETQYF. The rearrangement links TRBV28 to TRBJ2-5; possibly TRBD1 or TRBD2 for D (5 bases each). The CDR3 runs 14 residues. Trimming took off 5 bases at V and 3 bases at J, with 13 bases between the two ends. CDR1 MDHEN and CDR2 SYDVKM come from the germline V gene.

This clonotype was picked up many times. The V and J genes are TRBV7-9 and TRBJ2-7; D remains unclear. Per the germline V gene, CDR1 is SEHNR and CDR2 is FQNEAQ (reference sequence). V lost 3 bases to trimming and J lost 2 bases, with 8 bases between them. The CDR3 is made up of 13 amino acids. In nucleotides, the CDR3 is TGTGCCAGCAGCTTGCCCCAAGCCTACGAGCAGTACTTC. It is translated as CASSLPQAYEQYF.

This clonotype has more than one count but fewer than ten. The gene calls are TRBV30 and TRBJ2-5; D is unresolved. The germline V gene has CDR1 GTSNPN and CDR2 SVGIG (reference sequence). V lost 3 bases, J lost 7 bases, and 15 bases lay in between. The CDR3 contains 13 residues. CDR3 amino acids: CAWSDRPIGTQYF. The CDR3 nucleotides are TGTGCCTGGAGCGACCGACCGATAGGGACCCAGTACTTC.

The chain links TRBV11-3 to TRBJ2-5; 12 bases map to TRBD2. CDR1 and CDR2 (germline): SGHNT, YENEEA. Germline trimming cut 5 bases from V and 3 bases from J; bases unmatched to any gene: 7. This CDR3 is built from 16 residues. The CDR3 nucleotides read TGTGCCAGCAGCCCTGGACTAGCGGGGATTGAAGAGACCCAGTACTTC. Its protein product is CASSPGLAGIEETQYF.

Ten or more counts support this clonotype. The rearrangement uses TRBV11-2 and TRBJ2-2; TRBD2 aligns across 8 bases. The J segment lost 6 bases and the V segment lost 0 bases, leaving 6 bases of the junction unmatched. CDR3 size: 16 residues. CDR1 is SGHAT, CDR2 FQNNGV, per germline. The CDR3 here is CASSLEGREDPGELFF. The CDR3 DNA sequence: TGTGCCAGCAGCTTAGAAGGGCGGGAGGACCCCGGGGAGCTGTTTTTT.

This clonotype has a handful of counts. V gene TRBV5-6 combines with J gene TRBJ1-2; D unresolved. The germline V and J ends were trimmed by 4 bases and 1 base, with 11 bases remaining between them. Germline V gene sequence: CDR1 SGHDT, CDR2 YYEEEE. This CDR3 has 14 residues. The CDR3 region is CASSQPRVNYGYTF. The CDR3 DNA follows: TGTGCCAGCAGCCAACCCCGGGTTAACTATGGCTACACCTTC.

This clonotype was detected many times. The gene calls are TRBV7-9 and TRBJ2-1; 14 bases match TRBD2. Germline trimming cut 5 bases from V and 2 bases from J; bases unmatched to any gene: 11. This CDR3 contains 19 residues. CDR1 is SEHNR and CDR2 is FQNEAQ in the germline V gene (reference sequence). CDR3 sequence: CASSKWTSGGSHTYNEQFF. In DNA form, the CDR3 reads TGTGCCAGCAGCAAATGGACTAGCGGGGGGAGCCACACCTACAATGAGCAGTTCTTC.

This clonotype was observed at least ten times. This chain connects TRBV27 to TRBJ2-1, with 7 bases that match TRBD1. This CDR3 spans 18 amino acids. Germline V gene lookup returns CDR1 MNHEY and CDR2 SMNVEV (reference sequence). V trimming: 5 bases; J trimming: 0 bases; junction bases outside the gene matches: 13. The CDR3 DNA reads as TGTGCCAGCAGTCATACTGTCCTCGGGACAGACTCCTACAATGAGCAGTTCTTC. Translated: CASSHTVLGTDSYNEQFF.

This clonotype appeared many times. The chain joins TRBV6-2 or TRBV6-3 to TRBJ2-1; 9 nucleotides align to TRBD2. The CDR3 consists of 15 residues. Looked up from germline, CDR1 is MNHEY and CDR2 is SVGEGT. Trimming removed 4 bases from V and 5 bases from J; junction bases left unmatched: 6. The chain's CDR3 is CASSLRGLANNEQFF. The CDR3, as DNA: TGTGCCAGCAGTTTAAGGGGACTAGCTAACAATGAGCAGTTCTTC.

The chain uses TRBV19 and TRBJ2-1; D gene ambiguous. The germline V gene has CDR1 LNHDA and CDR2 SQIVND (reference sequence). Trimming cost V 5 bases and J 3 bases, with 8 bases left between them. CDR3 size: 13 residues. Here the CDR3 DNA reads TGTGCCAGTAGTTCGATGGACTACAATGAGCAGTTCTTC. Translating it yields CASSSMDYNEQFF.

The chain employs TRBV5-6 and TRBJ1-1; D remains ambiguous. Germline V gene lookup returns CDR1 SGHDT and CDR2 YYEEEE. The CDR3 contains 12 residues. V was clipped by 4 bases and J by 9 bases, with 13 bases between them. CDR3 region: CASSVDFTKAFF. As DNA, the CDR3 is TGTGCCAGCAGCGTAGACTTTACTAAAGCTTTCTTT.

J is TRBJ2-5 and V is TRBV4-2; tentatively, D is TRBD2 (5 bases). V gave up 2 bases and J gave up 2 bases, with 15 bases separating them. The germline V gene encodes CDR1 LGHNA and CDR2 YNFKEQ. This CDR3 contains 16 residues. CDR3 sequence reads: CASSQRVGVGQETQYF. In nucleotides, the CDR3 is TGTGCCAGCAGCCAAAGGGTGGGAGTAGGGCAAGAGACCCAGTACTTC.

This clonotype was observed a handful of times. The chain combines TRBV3-1 with TRBJ2-7, with 11 bases identical to TRBD2. Germline V gives CDR1 LGHDT, CDR2 YNNKEL (reference sequence). The J segment lost 4 bases and the V segment lost 0 bases, leaving 5 bases of the junction unmatched. The CDR3 runs to 16 residues. CDR3 DNA: TGTGCCAGCAGCCAAGATTTGGCTAGCGGGAGGTACGAGCAGTACTTC. Residues: CASSQDLASGRYEQYF.

The J gene is TRBJ2-3, the V gene TRBV14; 8 nucleotides agree with TRBD2. In germline, CDR1 is SGHDN, CDR2 FVKESK. The CDR3 covers 16 residues. The ends lost 1 base at V and 2 bases at J; junction bases unmatched: 5. The CDR3 protein is CASSQVTGGTTDTQYF. Written as DNA, the CDR3 is TGTGCCAGCAGCCAAGTAACGGGGGGGACCACAGATACGCAGTATTTT.